This TCR beta chain stems from a study of T cells in Graves' hyperthyroidism and ophthalmopathy. This clonotype has at least ten counts. The antigen remains unidentified. The source material, RNA transcripts, was used to amplify TCR beta CDR3 regions. First-round RT-PCR with HTBI primers amplified the TCR CDR3 region. TCRdb redid the calling of the multiplex PCR reads with MiXCR, one entry per CDR3 protein. Of 650,000 to 750,000 distinct CDR3 sequences in the sample, 13% to 15% were seen once. When ophthalmopathy did not progress within 18 months, Graves' hyperthyroidism was considered stable. General study findings and limits: Appearing also in blood were most of the thyroid clonotypes expanded above 0.001. Before onset, by a median of about seven months, the model predicted ophthalmopathy.

The sequencing sample was made of blood. The sequence was collected from a woman aged 18-30 years with Graves' hyperthyroidism.

The CDR3 region is CASSWPNQPQHF. The CDR3 region has the DNA TGTGCCAGCAGTTGGCCGAATCAGCCCCAGCATTTT. The chain couples TRBV6-2 or TRBV6-3 to TRBJ1-5; D call uncertain. Germline CDR1 is MNHEY and CDR2 is SVGEGT. The CDR3 spans 12 residues. Trimming took 4 bases from V and 4 from J, leaving 5 bases between them.